This T cell receptor beta chain was observed in a study of OX40 agonist ivuxolimab in advanced cancers. Study-level points and caveats: Still undetermined is the antigen specificity of the expanded peripheral T cells. Expanded clones belonging to CD8+ T cells outnumbered, on average, those of CD4+. Some of the nonresponding patients also showed low levels of normalized T-cell clonal expansion.

Prior autoimmune disease or systemic immunosuppression barred patients. Note on this clone: What it recognizes is unknown.

The V and J ends lost 4 bases and 6 bases respectively, with 11 bases between them. Germline CDR1 and CDR2: SGHNT and YYREEE (reference sequence). CDR3 length: 12 residues. Sequencing was performed with immunoSEQ multiplex PCR; in TCRdb, only in-frame clones are kept and a portion is missing. Counted here are around 70,000 clones, approximately 90% occurring once; the ten biggest clones make up around 0.95%. This clonotype originated in an adult with an advanced solid tumor such as melanoma, head and neck, liver or kidney cancer. Here the sequenced sample was CD4+ or CD8+ T cells sorted from blood, taken in a trial of the OX40 agonist ivuxolimab. This chain connects TRBV5-4 to TRBJ2-7; D is possibly TRBD1 or TRBD2 (5 bases each). This CDR3 reads CASSLDSGEQYF. As DNA, the CDR3 is TGTGCCAGCAGCCTTGACAGCGGCGAGCAGTACTTC.